This TCR beta chain was sequenced during a study of regulatory T cells in long-lasting Graves disease. Germline values: CDR1 SEHNR, CDR2 FQNEAQ (reference sequence). The CDR3 contains 18 residues. V trimming: 5 bases; J trimming: 5 bases; junction bases outside the gene matches: 10. The time point was: persistent/refractory GD, antithyroid drugs over 5 years with positive TRAb. From RNA extracted from PBMCs, the TCR library was made. Broader study findings: Persistent Graves' patients showed less TCR diversity than newly diagnosed ones. Thyroid tissue was not studied; only peripheral blood was. Small sample size may have lowered accuracy.

Remarks on this clonotype: Its cognate antigen is unknown.

Combining iRepertoire HTBI primers with Arm-PCR of CDR3 regions, the authors built TCR beta libraries. MiXCR was run by TCRdb on the multiplex PCR reads, yielding one entry per CDR3 protein. This sample has under 350,000 distinct CDR3 sequences; roughly a fifth occur once, and the top ten carry about 56%. The chain carries TRBV7-9 and TRBJ2-2, with TRBD2 matching over 14 bases. The material was peripheral blood mononuclear cells (PBMCs), obtained when the disease was refractory, from a patient treated with antithyroid drugs. The sequence was collected from a female donor with Graves disease. In DNA, the CDR3 is TGTGCCAGCAGCCCCCCGACTAGCGGGAGGGCCGATACCGGGGAGCTGTTTTTT. Amino acid sequence: CASSPPTSGRADTGELFF.